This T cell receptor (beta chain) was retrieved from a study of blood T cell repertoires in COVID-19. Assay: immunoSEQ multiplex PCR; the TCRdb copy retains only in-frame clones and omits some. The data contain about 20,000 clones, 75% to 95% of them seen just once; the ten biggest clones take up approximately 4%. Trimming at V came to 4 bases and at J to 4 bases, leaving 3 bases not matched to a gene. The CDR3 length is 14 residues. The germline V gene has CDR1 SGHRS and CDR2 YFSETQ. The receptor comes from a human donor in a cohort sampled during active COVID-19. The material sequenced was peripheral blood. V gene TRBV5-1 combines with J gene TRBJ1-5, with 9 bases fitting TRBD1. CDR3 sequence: CASSIGTGNQPQHF. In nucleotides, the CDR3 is TGCGCCAGCAGCATCGGGACAGGGAATCAGCCCCAGCATTTT.